The 30 T cell receptor beta chains given below trace back to one sample, sequenced in a study of blood T cell repertoires in COVID-19. The table came from immunoSEQ multiplex PCR; TCRdb's copy has only in-frame clones and leaves some out. The sample includes around 260,000 clones, 86% of them seen just once. The sample consisted of peripheral blood. The receptors stem from a woman in her 30s with active or convalescent COVID-19.

Details on this clone: A much larger clonotype is one base distant, so this may be a read error. The rearrangement uses TRBV7-2 and TRBJ1-1, with 7 bases identical to TRBD1. Looked up from germline, CDR1 is SGHTA and CDR2 is FQGNSA. The CDR3 loop spans 13 amino acids. The V segment lost 6 bases and the J segment 2 bases; nucleotides outside the gene matches: 3. CDR3 amino acids: CASRRDSNTEAFF. As DNA, the CDR3 is TGTGCCAGCAGACGGGACAGTAACACTGAAGCTTTCTTT. The full variable domain, its missing parts supplied by reference TRBV7-2 and TRBJ1-1, is GAGVSQSPSNKVTEKGKDVELRCDPISGHTALYWYRQSLGQGLEFLIYFQGNSAPDKSGLPSDRFSAERTGGSVSTLTIQRTQQEDSAVYLCASRRDSNTEAFFGQGTRLTVV.

The V gene is TRBV5-1, the J gene TRBJ1-2, with D perhaps TRBD1 (6 bases). The V gene's germline CDR1 is SGHRS and CDR2 YFSETQ. Trimming pared 3 bases from V and 8 bases from J, leaving 11 bases between. CDR3 size: 12 residues. The CDR3 protein is CASSWGTGGYTF. CDR3 DNA sequence: TGCGCCAGCAGCTGGGGCACAGGGGGCTACACCTTC.

This clone was recorded once. CDR3 DNA: TGTGCCAGTAGTATTAGGGGGACAGGTCGCACCGGGGAGCTGTTTTTT. The encoded protein is CASSIRGTGRTGELFF. The chain combines TRBV19 with TRBJ2-2, with 8 bases matching TRBD1. The CDR3 is 16 amino acids. Germline loops: CDR1 LNHDA, CDR2 SQIVND (reference sequence). Unmatched junction bases numbered 7, after V lost 3 bases and J lost 4 bases.

This clone was recorded a few times. This chain connects TRBV7-9 to TRBJ1-2; 7 bases are shared with TRBD1. V shed 5 bases, J shed 7 bases, and the junction held 7 bases outside the gene matches. In germline, CDR1 is SEHNR, CDR2 FQNEAQ (reference sequence). The CDR3 totals 13 residues. The CDR3 DNA follows: TGTGCCAGCAGCGTCGGGACAGCGGGTGGCTACACCTTC. It yields the protein CASSVGTAGGYTF.

This clone was seen a few times. The J gene is TRBJ1-2, the V gene TRBV12-3 or TRBV12-4; 7 bases fit TRBD1. The J segment lost 6 bases and the V segment lost 7 bases, leaving 8 bases of the junction unmatched. The CDR3 sequence is 13 residues long. The CDR3 DNA is TGTGCCAGCACCGCCCCACAGGGGAATGGCTACACCTTC. Translating it yields CASTAPQGNGYTF.

The rearrangement links TRBV19 to TRBJ1-2; D is perhaps TRBD1 (5 bases). CDR3 length: 15 amino acids. The germline V and J ends were trimmed by 3 bases and 4 bases, with 15 bases remaining between them. Germline-derived CDR1 and CDR2 are LNHDA and SQIVND (reference sequence). The chain's CDR3 is CASSITAGNFYGYTF. CDR3 nucleotides: TGTGCCAGTAGTATCACGGCAGGGAACTTCTATGGCTACACCTTC. Using reference TRBV19 and TRBJ1-2 for the parts outside the CDR3, the full variable domain is DGGITQSPKYLFRKEGQNVTLSCEQNLNHDAMYWYRQDPGQGLRLIYYSQIVNDFQKGDIAEGYSVSREKKESFPLTVTSAQKNPTAFYLCASSITAGNFYGYTFGSGTRLTVV.

This CDR3 is CASSPPGQGTSGANVLTF. DNA of the CDR3: TGTGCCAGCAGCCCCCCGGGACAGGGGACCTCTGGGGCCAACGTCCTGACTTTC. The V gene is TRBV7-9, the J gene TRBJ2-6, with 10 positions matching TRBD1. This CDR3 has 18 amino acids. The V gene's germline CDR1 is SEHNR and CDR2 FQNEAQ (reference sequence). J gave up 0 bases and V 5 bases, and 7 bases lay outside the gene matches.

This clone was recorded at least ten times. The chain is built from TRBV23-1 and TRBJ1-5; 8 nucleotides line up with TRBD1. TRBV23-1 is given ORF status, its function remaining uncertain. The CDR3 runs to 17 residues. V gave up 4 bases and J gave up 6 bases; unmatched junction bases: 14. CDR3 amino acids: CASSLSWTGWGRQPQHF. The CDR3 region has the DNA TGCGCCAGCAGTCTCAGCTGGACAGGGTGGGGGCGTCAGCCCCAGCATTTT.

CDR3 residues: CATLGRGGGVPTDTQYF. The DNA of the CDR3 is TGTGCCACCCTAGGTCGAGGGGGGGGCGTTCCCACAGATACGCAGTATTTT. The rearrangement uses TRBV19 and TRBJ2-3; D might be TRBD2 (7 bases). Germline values: CDR1 LNHDA, CDR2 SQIVND (reference sequence). Trimming removed 10 bases at V and 2 bases at J, with 25 bases between. The CDR3 is made up of 17 amino acids.

This rearrangement joins TRBV3-1 (or the pseudogene TRBV3-2) to TRBJ1-5, with 7 bases identical to TRBD1. With V trimmed by 1 base and J by 2 bases, 14 bases remained unmatched. CDR3 size: 19 residues. Germline values: CDR1 LGHDT, CDR2 YNNKEL (reference sequence). Here the CDR3 reads CASSQVVQGTPGGNQPQHF. The CDR3 coding sequence is TGTGCCAGCAGCCAAGTCGTACAGGGGACCCCAGGTGGCAATCAGCCCCAGCATTTT.

The V and J genes are TRBV5-1 and TRBJ1-4; D possibly corresponds to TRBD1 (5 bases). V was shortened by 0 bases and J by 7 bases, with 10 bases between the two germline ends. Germline lookup yields CDR1 SGHRS and CDR2 YFSETQ. The CDR3 spans 14 residues. The CDR3 nucleotides are TGCGCCAGCAGCTTGGAGGGGAGGGGTGAAAAACTGTTTTTT. It is translated as CASSLEGRGEKLFF.

The gene calls are TRBV19 and TRBJ1-5; D is perhaps TRBD1 (5 bases). Looked up from germline, CDR1 is LNHDA and CDR2 is SQIVND (reference sequence). The V end was cut by 5 bases, the J end by 0 bases, with 17 bases between. This CDR3 has 17 residues. The CDR3 loop reads CASSLGLVDYSNQPQHF. The CDR3 DNA reads TGTGCCAGTAGTCTGGGACTGGTGGACTATAGCAATCAGCCCCAGCATTTT.

This chain links TRBV5-4 with TRBJ2-3; 12 nucleotides line up with TRBD1. There are 16 residues in the CDR3. The ends lost 2 bases at V and 4 bases at J; junction bases unmatched: 5. Germline V gene sequence: CDR1 SGHNT, CDR2 YYREEE (reference sequence). CDR3 loop: CASSFGTGGRPDTQYF. CDR3 DNA sequence: TGTGCCAGCAGCTTTGGGACAGGGGGCCGCCCAGATACGCAGTATTTT. Based on the CDR3 plus reference TRBV5-4 and TRBJ2-3, the full variable domain is ETGVTQSPTHLIKTRGQQVTLRCSSQSGHNTVSWYQQALGQGPQFIFQYYREEENGRGNFPPRFSGLQFPNYSSELNVNALELDDSALYLCASSFGTGGRPDTQYFGPGTRLTVL.

The chain combines TRBV5-1 with TRBJ1-4, with 7 nucleotides matching TRBD1. The CDR3 consists of 14 residues. V lost 4 bases and J lost 3; bases outside the gene matches: 3. Germline V gene data show CDR1 as SGHRS and CDR2 as YFSETQ. DNA for the CDR3: TGCGCCAGCAGCCCGGGACAGTCTAATGAAAAACTGTTTTTT. This codes for CASSPGQSNEKLFF.

This chain uses TRBV27 with TRBJ1-6; D not certain. V lost 3 bases and J 5 bases, leaving 5 bases between the germline ends. The CDR3 length is 13 residues. Germline V gene sequence: CDR1 MNHEY, CDR2 SMNVEV (reference sequence). The chain's CDR3 is CASSFRNNSPLHF. The CDR3 DNA is TGTGCCAGCAGTTTCCGTAATAATTCACCCCTCCACTTT.

This chain joins TRBV30 and TRBJ1-4, with 8 bases identical to TRBD1. The CDR3 sequence is 13 residues long. Germline CDR1 GTSNPN, CDR2 SVGIG (reference sequence). The trim removed 0 bases at V and 8 bases at J, leaving 2 bases unmatched. The CDR3 here is CAWSVRQGEKLFF. CDR3 coding DNA: TGTGCCTGGAGTGTAAGACAGGGGGAAAAACTGTTTTTT.

This sequence joins TRBV28 and TRBJ2-7; TRBD1 aligns across 10 bases. Germline V gene sequence: CDR1 MDHEN, CDR2 SYDVKM. CDR3 length equals 16 residues. V lost 3 bases and J lost 2; bases outside the gene matches: 7. The CDR3, as DNA: TGTGCCAGCAGTTTGACCGGGACAGGGGCTACCTACGAGCAGTACTTC. Protein: CASSLTGTGATYEQYF.

The chain joins TRBV19 to TRBJ1-3; no clear D. The CDR3 has 14 residues. The V and J ends lost 6 bases and 8 bases respectively, with 17 bases between them. Germline lookup yields CDR1 LNHDA and CDR2 SQIVND (reference sequence). As DNA, the CDR3 is TGTGCCAGTAGACCAAGGTCAGCGGACGACACCATATATTTT. It encodes CASRPRSADDTIYF.

The CDR3 coding sequence is TGTGCCAGCAGCCTGGGGGGGGTCGAGCAGTACTTC. This translates into CASSLGGVEQYF. The chain recombines TRBV7-8 with TRBJ2-7; TRBD2 matches 7 bases. Germline lookup yields CDR1 SGHVS and CDR2 FQNEAQ. CDR3 length: 12 amino acids. Trimming at V came to 5 bases and at J to 6 bases, leaving 4 bases not matched to a gene.

This clone was observed once. The CDR3 sequence is CASTRGWGNYGYTF. In nucleotides, the CDR3 is TGTGCCAGCACCAGGGGGTGGGGTAACTATGGCTACACCTTC. The rearrangement joins TRBV28 to TRBJ1-2; TRBD1 agrees at 7 bases. V dropped 7 bases and J dropped 1; count of bases not matched to a gene: 6. The germline V gene encodes CDR1 MDHEN and CDR2 SYDVKM. There are 14 residues in the CDR3.

This chain joins TRBV18 and TRBJ1-1; TRBD1 agrees at 7 bases. The germline V gene encodes CDR1 KGHSH and CDR2 LQKENI. The CDR3 totals 14 residues. Losses at the gene ends were 4 bases for V and 11 bases for J; bases not matched to a gene: 13. The CDR3 bases are TGTGCCAGCTCACAAGACAGGGCCCCGGTGGGGGCTTTCTTT. Translating it yields CASSQDRAPVGAFF.

The chain couples TRBV7-8 to TRBJ2-1; 9 bases match TRBD1. Germline V gene sequence: CDR1 SGHVS, CDR2 FQNEAQ. V gave up 1 base and J gave up 5 bases; unmatched junction bases: 3. The CDR3 has 15 amino acids. CDR3 sequence: CASSLVQGANNEQFF. DNA of the CDR3: TGTGCCAGCAGCTTAGTACAGGGGGCCAACAATGAGCAGTTCTTC.

The chain uses TRBV3-1 (or the pseudogene TRBV3-2) and TRBJ1-5, with D perhaps matching TRBD1 (5 bases). Per germline, CDR1 LGHDT and CDR2 YNNKEL (reference sequence). The CDR3 extends over 17 amino acids. The V gene lost 2 bases and the J gene lost 6 bases, with 20 bases spanning the gap. This CDR3 is CASSQRQLGSYRQPQHF. The CDR3 DNA reads TGTGCCAGCAGCCAAAGACAGCTGGGTAGTTACCGTCAGCCCCAGCATTTT.

In regard to this clone: One end of the junction fails to match germline, which may point to a read error. This chain joins TRBV7-7 and TRBJ2-1; 9 nucleotides match TRBD2. Germline loops: CDR1 SSHAT, CDR2 FNYEAQ (reference sequence). CDR3 length equals 13 residues. The DNA of the CDR3 is TGTGCTAGCAGCTTAGAGCTAGCGGGAGAGCAGTTCTTC. Translated, it gives CASSLELAGEQFF.

The genes are TRBV18 and TRBJ1-2, with 8 bases aligning to TRBD1. CDR1 and CDR2 (germline): KGHSH, LQKENI. The V and J ends lost 4 bases and 13 bases, in that order; junction bases with no gene match: 5. The CDR3 covers 11 residues. The CDR3 DNA sequence: TGTGCCAGCTCACGGACAGGGAAGAGCACCTTC. This encodes CASSRTGKSTF.

The genes are TRBV10-1 and TRBJ2-2; D is uncertain. This CDR3 has 13 amino acids. Trimming removed 2 bases at V and 5 bases at J, with 6 bases between. The germline V gene has CDR1 WNHNN and CDR2 SYGVQD (reference sequence). The CDR3: CASSEAGTGELFF. DNA for the CDR3: TGCGCCAGCAGTGAGGCCGGGACCGGGGAGCTGTTTTTT.

The gene calls are TRBV29-1 and TRBJ1-3, with TRBD1 matching 7 bases. V lost 4 bases to trimming and J lost 0 bases; unmatched junction nucleotides: 3. This CDR3 has 14 residues. CDR1 is SQVTM, CDR2 ANQGSEA, per germline. In nucleotides, the CDR3 is TGCAGCGTTGTGACAGGGATCTCTGGAAACACCATATATTTT. It codes for CSVVTGISGNTIYF.

The J gene is TRBJ2-1, the V gene TRBV11-3; possible D gene TRBD2, 5 bases. There are 11 residues in the CDR3. Trimming pared 5 bases from V and 8 bases from J, leaving 7 bases between. Looked up from germline, CDR1 is SGHNT and CDR2 is YENEEA. CDR3 in amino acids: CASSLSDEQFF. CDR3 bases: TGTGCCAGCAGCCTTAGCGATGAGCAGTTCTTC.

The V call is TRBV7-2, the J call TRBJ2-5, with D hard to call. Trimming shortened V by 5 bases and J by 1 base, and 11 bases separated the two germline ends. This CDR3 region has 14 residues. The germline V gene encodes CDR1 SGHTA and CDR2 FQGNSA. For the CDR3, the DNA is TGTGCCAGCAGCCCTTCCCGGAGCCAAGAGACCCAGTACTTC. It specifies CASSPSRSQETQYF.

This clone occurred a few times. This chain uses TRBV7-3 with TRBJ1-2, with D maybe TRBD1 (6 bases). Trimming pared 2 bases from V and 4 bases from J, leaving 20 bases between. CDR3 size: 17 residues. CDR1 and CDR2 (germline): SGHTA, FQGTGA. CDR3 protein: CASSLGGQQGSTYGYTF. The CDR3 DNA is TGTGCCAGCAGCTTAGGTGGCCAACAGGGCTCGACCTATGGCTACACCTTC. Full variable domain (remainder filled in from reference TRBV7-3 and TRBJ1-2): GAGVSQTPSNKVTEKGKYVELRCDPISGHTALYWYRQSLGQGPEFLIYFQGTGAADDSGLPNDRFFAVRPEGSVSTLKIQRTERGDSAVYLCASSLGGQQGSTYGYTFGSGTRLTVV.